These 25 T cell receptor beta chains originate from one sample sequenced in a study of blood T cell repertoires in COVID-19 (TCRdb year 2020). Library preparation was by the immunoSEQ multiplex PCR assay. Entries here come from immuneACCESS through TCRdb and include only in-frame sequences with V and J called. Some clones fail to appear in such tables; in the studies checked, an unresolved V gene covers under half of the shortfall, and the cause of the remainder is unknown. The sample table contains roughly 190,000 clones; only one count was recorded for about 88% of them. Roughly 7% of the sample is held by the ten biggest clonotypes. Sequenced input: peripheral blood. The receptors originated from a woman aged 80 or over in a cohort sampled during active or convalescent COVID-19.

The J gene is TRBJ1-2, the V gene TRBV30; D may be TRBD1 (6 bases). Trimming pared 6 bases from V and 4 bases from J, leaving 18 bases between. CDR3 length: 14 residues. CDR1 GTSNPN and CDR2 SVGIG come from the germline V gene (reference sequence). CDR3 nucleotides: TGTGCCTGTTCCGTCGGGGGGCGCGCCTATGGCTACACCTTC. Residues: CACSVGGRAYGYTF. Full variable domain (outside the CDR3, taken from reference TRBV30 and TRBJ1-2): SQTIHQWPATLVQPVGSPLSLECTVEGTSNPNLYWYRQAAGRGLQLLFYSVGIGQISSEVPQNLSASRPQDRQFILSSKKLLLSDSGFYLCACSVGGRAYGYTFGSGTRLTVV.

This chain joins TRBV5-1 and TRBJ2-7, with 10 bases lining up with TRBD1. Per the germline V gene, CDR1 is SGHRS and CDR2 is YFSETQ. The CDR3 has 15 residues. With V trimmed by 5 bases and J by 6 bases, 11 bases remained unmatched. CDR3 in DNA: TGCGCCAGCAGGGGGAGGGGACAGGGGTCTTCCGAGCAGTACGTC. Its protein is CASRGRGQGSSEQYV.

This sequence joins TRBV5-1 and TRBJ2-1, with D maybe TRBD2 (6 bases). This CDR3 has 16 amino acids. Deletions cut 0 bases from V and 0 bases from J, with 10 bases between. Germline V gene sequence: CDR1 SGHRS, CDR2 YFSETQ. CDR3 residues: CASSLGTTSSYNEQFF. The CDR3 DNA sequence: TGCGCCAGCAGCTTGGGGACTACCAGCTCCTACAATGAGCAGTTCTTC.

The genes are TRBV7-2 and TRBJ2-7, with 10 bases fitting TRBD2. This CDR3 region has 17 residues. V trimming: 4 bases; J trimming: 2 bases; junction bases outside the gene matches: 11. Germline-derived CDR1 and CDR2 are SGHTA and FQGNSA. This CDR3 is CASSWGLAGGIPYEQYF. The DNA for the CDR3 is TGTGCCAGCAGCTGGGGATTAGCGGGGGGTATACCCTACGAGCAGTACTTC.

This clone was seen a single time. The V call is TRBV7-2, the J call TRBJ2-7; 8 bases are a match to TRBD1. Per the germline V gene, CDR1 is SGHTA and CDR2 is FQGNSA. The CDR3 contains 14 residues. The junction had 5 bases not matched to a gene; V was cut back by 5 bases and J by 2 bases. The CDR3 region is CASSPDRATYEQYF. DNA for the CDR3: TGTGCCAGCAGCCCGGACAGGGCAACCTACGAGCAGTACTTC.

Only a few counts were recorded for this clone. CDR3 DNA sequence: TGTGCCAGCAGCAAAACTGGGACAGGGGGGGTAAAACTGTTTTTT. Protein: CASSKTGTGGVKLFF. This chain uses TRBV7-9 with TRBJ1-4; TRBD1 aligns across 11 bases. CDR1 SEHNR and CDR2 FQNEAQ come from the germline V gene (reference sequence). With 5 bases clipped from V and 10 bases from J, the junction kept 9 bases outside the gene matches. CDR3 length: 15 amino acids.

This chain connects TRBV10-1 to TRBJ2-1, with a possible D match to TRBD1 (7 bases). The germline V and J ends were trimmed by 0 bases and 7 bases, with 13 bases remaining between them. Germline V gives CDR1 WNHNN, CDR2 SYGVQD (reference sequence). This CDR3 has 15 amino acids. The CDR3 sequence is CASSESLTGRNEQFF. For the CDR3, the DNA is TGCGCCAGCAGTGAGTCTCTGACAGGGAGGAATGAGCAGTTCTTC.

V and J are TRBV4-3 and TRBJ2-5; 10 nucleotides align to TRBD2. This CDR3 is built from 18 residues. J was trimmed by 0 bases and V by 1 base; bases with no gene match: 8. CDR1 and CDR2 (germline): LGHNA, YSLEER. CDR3 amino acids: CASSQAASGGPYQETQYF. The CDR3 DNA follows: TGCGCCAGCAGCCAAGCGGCTAGCGGGGGCCCTTACCAAGAGACCCAGTACTTC.

J is TRBJ1-1 and V is TRBV6-4; D unclear. The CDR3 sequence is 14 residues long. The V end was cut by 9 bases, the J end by 3 bases, with 17 bases between. Germline V CDR1 and CDR2: MRHNA, SNTAGT. The CDR3 sequence: CASRSRSVDTEAFF. The CDR3 DNA follows: TGTGCCAGTCGGTCGCGGTCCGTGGACACTGAAGCTTTCTTT.

The chain is built from TRBV19 and TRBJ2-2; 7 bases map to TRBD1. This CDR3 has 16 amino acids. Per the germline V gene, CDR1 is LNHDA and CDR2 is SQIVND (reference sequence). The J segment lost 2 bases and the V segment lost 4 bases, leaving 7 bases of the junction unmatched. CDR3 sequence: CASSKVGQPNTGELFF. DNA of the CDR3: TGTGCCAGTAGTAAGGTGGGACAGCCCAACACCGGGGAGCTGTTTTTT.

The chain carries TRBV6-5 and TRBJ1-5; TRBD1 matches at 9 bases. V shed 4 bases and J 6 bases; nucleotides not matched to a gene: 7. This CDR3 has 15 amino acids. CDR1 and CDR2 from the germline V gene are MNHEY and SVGAGI. CDR3 sequence (DNA): TGTGCCAGCAGTTCTCCGGGACAGGGAGGTCAGCCCCAGCATTTT. Its protein product is CASSSPGQGGQPQHF.

This chain connects TRBV19 to TRBJ1-1; a weak D match, TRBD1 (6 bases). This CDR3 is built from 13 residues. Germline CDR1 and CDR2: LNHDA and SQIVND (reference sequence). V dropped 6 bases and J dropped 0 bases, with 8 bases sitting between them. CDR3 sequence: CASRTGMNTEAFF. CDR3 nucleotide sequence: TGTGCCAGTAGAACAGGGATGAACACTGAAGCTTTCTTT.

This clone was seen more than once but under ten times. The limits of the CDR3 on the DNA are not certain, so only TCRdb's listed CDR3 is given. The J gene is TRBJ2-2, the V gene TRBV11-3; the table's D call of TRBD1 was not tested on the DNA. The CDR3 is made up of 16 amino acids, end residues included. Germline assignment: CDR1 SGHNT and CDR2 YENEEA. The CDR3 here is CASSQDRGRRAGELFF.

The chain links TRBV19 to TRBJ1-3; no clear D gene. This CDR3 is built from 18 residues. Germline CDR1 LNHDA, CDR2 SQIVND (reference sequence). Trimming removed 6 bases at V and 1 base at J, with 22 bases between. The CDR3 spells CASSPLYQAIRSGNTIYF. The DNA for the CDR3 is TGTGCCAGTAGCCCCCTTTATCAGGCAATCAGGTCTGGAAACACCATATATTTT.

J is TRBJ2-1 and V is TRBV20-1; TRBD2 matches at 10 bases. Germline CDR1 reads DFQATT; CDR2 reads SNEGSKA (reference sequence). The CDR3 covers 15 residues. Germline trimming cut 3 bases from V and 3 bases from J; bases unmatched to any gene: 5. DNA of the CDR3: TGCAGTGCTAGTTCCCGGACTAGCGGCTACAATGAGCAGTTCTTC. Its protein is CSASSRTSGYNEQFF.

The V and J genes are TRBV7-2 and TRBJ2-7; 7 nucleotides match TRBD1. The CDR3 runs 14 residues. The V gene's germline CDR1 is SGHTA and CDR2 FQGNSA. The trim removed 2 bases at V and 2 bases at J, leaving 3 bases unmatched. CDR3 bases: TGTGCCAGCAGCTTAATCCAGGGGGCCTACGAGCAGTACTTC. As protein: CASSLIQGAYEQYF.

This chain joins TRBV9 and TRBJ2-5; maybe TRBD2 (6 bases). CDR1 is SGDLS and CDR2 is YYNGEE in the germline V gene. The CDR3 runs to 15 residues. Trimming took off 0 bases at V and 4 bases at J, with 13 bases between the two ends. The CDR3 region has the DNA TGTGCCAGCAGCGTAGTGGCGGGGAGGTTAGAGACCCAGTACTTC. Its protein is CASSVVAGRLETQYF.

The chain carries TRBV10-2 and TRBJ1-6; a possible D gene is TRBD1 (5 bases). The CDR3 is 14 amino acids. Trimming took off 2 bases at V and 6 bases at J, with 8 bases between the two ends. Germline V gene lookup returns CDR1 WSHSY and CDR2 SAAADI. The CDR3 sequence: CASSETGRNSPLHF. The CDR3 nucleotides read TGCGCCAGCAGTGAGACAGGCCGTAATTCACCCCTCCACTTT.

The V call is TRBV5-1, the J call TRBJ2-3, with TRBD2 matching over 14 bases. CDR3 length: 18 amino acids. J gave up 0 bases and V 0 bases, and 3 bases lay outside the gene matches. Germline-derived CDR1 and CDR2 are SGHRS and YFSETQ. The CDR3 here is CASSLGLAGGSSTDTQYF. CDR3 sequence (DNA): TGCGCCAGCAGCTTGGGACTAGCGGGAGGGTCTAGCACAGATACGCAGTATTTT.

The gene calls are TRBV14 and TRBJ1-1; tentatively, D is TRBD1 (5 bases). V lost 4 bases and J 3 bases, leaving 12 bases between the germline ends. The CDR3 covers 14 residues. Germline V gene sequence: CDR1 SGHDN, CDR2 FVKESK. The CDR3, as DNA: TGTGCCAGCAGCCTCCAGGGCAGTTACACTGAAGCTTTCTTT. Its protein is CASSLQGSYTEAFF. Together with reference TRBV14 and TRBJ1-1, the CDR3 gives the full variable domain: EAGVTQFPSHSVIEKGQTVTLRCDPISGHDNLYWYRRVMGKEIKFLLHFVKESKQDESGMPNNRFLAERTGGTYSTLKVQPAELEDSGVYFCASSLQGSYTEAFFGQGTRLTVV.

The count of this clone is one. The V and J genes are TRBV5-1 and TRBJ2-1, with 11 positions matching TRBD2. This CDR3 has 16 residues. Germline CDR1 is SGHRS and CDR2 is YFSETQ. Trimming took 7 bases from V and 1 from J; bases not matched to a gene: 7. CDR3 loop: CASQPTSGVSYNEQFF. The CDR3 nucleotides read TGCGCCAGCCAGCCGACTAGCGGGGTTTCCTACAATGAGCAGTTCTTC.

In its sample, this clone was seen once. The chain joins TRBV7-9 to TRBJ1-1; D gene uncertain. Trimming left V 5 bases short and J 4 bases short, with 11 bases between. CDR3 size: 13 residues. Germline V CDR1 and CDR2: SEHNR, FQNEAQ (reference sequence). CDR3 protein: CASSVPRGTEAFF. CDR3 nucleotides: TGTGCCAGCAGCGTACCCCGCGGCACTGAAGCTTTCTTT.

This sequence joins TRBV10-2 and TRBJ2-3; possibly TRBD2 for D (5 bases). Germline V gene sequence: CDR1 WSHSY, CDR2 SAAADI. V was clipped by 4 bases and J by 3 bases, with 11 bases between them. The CDR3 length is 14 residues. The CDR3 is CASSGFAGTDTQYF. The CDR3 nucleotides are TGCGCCAGCAGTGGCTTTGCGGGTACAGATACGCAGTATTTT.

The gene calls are TRBV5-4 and TRBJ1-1; possibly TRBD1 for D (5 bases). Germline assignment: CDR1 SGHNT and CDR2 YYREEE (reference sequence). Deletions cut 1 base from V and 4 bases from J, with 11 bases between. The CDR3 loop spans 14 amino acids. This CDR3 reads CASSLRGGSTEAFF. The CDR3 region has the DNA TGTGCCAGCAGCTTGAGGGGTGGAAGCACTGAAGCTTTCTTT.

The J gene is TRBJ1-6, the V gene TRBV5-6; 10 bases map to TRBD1. Trimming removed 0 bases from V and 4 bases from J; junction bases left unmatched: 7. Per the germline V gene, CDR1 is SGHDT and CDR2 is YYEEEE. The CDR3 has 18 amino acids. This CDR3 reads CASSLVGDRGLYNSPLHF. The DNA for the CDR3 is TGTGCCAGCAGCTTGGTCGGGGACAGGGGTTTGTATAATTCACCCCTCCACTTT.